This TCR beta chain was sequenced in a study of T cell responses to AZD1222 COVID-19 vaccine. There are 17 residues in the CDR3. Trimming took 1 base from V and 0 from J; bases not matched to a gene: 7. Germline V lookup: CDR1 LGHDT, CDR2 YNNKEL (reference sequence). Here immunoSEQ multiplex PCR was the method, and the copy in TCRdb shows in-frame clones only, minus some. The sample contains 170,000 or so clones, 90% of which appear only once. The source of this sequence is an adult in good health. V is TRBV3-1 (or the pseudogene TRBV3-2) and J is TRBJ2-7; 9 positions agree with TRBD1. This specimen consisted of peripheral blood, obtained on day 0 of AZD1222 vaccination. The CDR3 sequence is CASSQGLGTGSSYEQYF. The CDR3 DNA is TGTGCCAGCAGCCAAGGATTGGGGACAGGGAGCTCCTACGAGCAGTACTTC.